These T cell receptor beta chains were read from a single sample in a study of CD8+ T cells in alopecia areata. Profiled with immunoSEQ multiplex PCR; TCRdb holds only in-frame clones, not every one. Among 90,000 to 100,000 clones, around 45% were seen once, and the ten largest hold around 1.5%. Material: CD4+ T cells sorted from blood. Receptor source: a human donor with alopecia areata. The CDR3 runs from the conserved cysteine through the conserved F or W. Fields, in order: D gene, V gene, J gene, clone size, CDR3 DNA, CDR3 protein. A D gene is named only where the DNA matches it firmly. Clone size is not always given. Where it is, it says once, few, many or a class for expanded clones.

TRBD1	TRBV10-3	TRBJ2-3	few	TGTGCCATCAGTGAGAGACAGGGGGCAGTGGCAGATACGCAGTATTTT	CAISERQGAVADTQYF
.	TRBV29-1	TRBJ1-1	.	TGCAGCGCAGGGTATCGGACTGAAGCTTTCTTT	CSAGYRTEAFF
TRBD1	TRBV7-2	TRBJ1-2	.	TGTGCCAGCAGCTTAGGGACAGGCCTAAACTATGGCTACACCTTC	CASSLGTGLNYGYTF
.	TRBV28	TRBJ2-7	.	TGTGCCAGCAGGACGGGGTTCTACGAGCAGTACTTC	CASRTGFYEQYF
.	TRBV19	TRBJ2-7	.	TGTGCCAGTCTTGACAGGAGCTCCTACGAGCAGTACTTC	CASLDRSSYEQYF
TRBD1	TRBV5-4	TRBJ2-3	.	TGTGCCAGCAGCTGGGACAGGGTAGCAGATACGCAGTATTTT	CASSWDRVADTQYF
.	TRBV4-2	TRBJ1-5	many	TGTGCCAGCAGCCAAGAGATGGAGGATCAGCCCCAGCATTTT	CASSQEMEDQPQHF
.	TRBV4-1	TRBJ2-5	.	TGCGCCAGCAGCCAACACCAAGAGACCCAGTACTTC	CASSQHQETQYF
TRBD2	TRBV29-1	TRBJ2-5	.	TGCAGCGTTGCAGGACTAGCTCAAGAGACCCAGTACTTC	CSVAGLAQETQYF
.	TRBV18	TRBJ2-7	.	TGTGCCAGCTCACCCAGTGCGGGGGAGCAGTACTTC	CASSPSAGEQYF
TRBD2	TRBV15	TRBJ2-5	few	TGTGCCACCAGCAGAGATAGAGCGGGGGAGACCCAGTACTTC	CATSRDRAGETQYF
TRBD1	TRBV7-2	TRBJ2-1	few	TGTGCCAGCAACAACCGACAGGGGGGCTACAATGAGCAGTTCTTC	CASNNRQGGYNEQFF
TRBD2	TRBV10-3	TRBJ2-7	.	TGTGCCATCAGTAAAACTAGCGGGGGAGACGAGCAGTACTTC	CAISKTSGGDEQYF
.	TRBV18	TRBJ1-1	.	TGTGCCAGCTCCCACGGGAACACTGAAGCTTTCTTT	CASSHGNTEAFF
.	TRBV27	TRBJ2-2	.	TGTGCCAGCTCGCGAGGATTCACCGGGGAGCTGTTTTTT	CASSRGFTGELFF
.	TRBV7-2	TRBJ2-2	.	TGTGCCAGCAGCCCTAGGGGGACTAACACCGGGGAGCTGTTTTTT	CASSPRGTNTGELFF
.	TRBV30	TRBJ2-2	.	TGTGCAGGGAAAGGGGGTCGCACCGGGGAGCTGTTTTTT	CAGKGGRTGELFF
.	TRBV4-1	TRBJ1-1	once	TGCGCCAGCAGCCAAGATCGGGGGGCAGGGAACACTGAAGCTTTCTTT	CASSQDRGAGNTEAFF
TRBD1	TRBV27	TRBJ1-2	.	TGTGCCAGCAGTTTCGGACAGGGCCAGGGAGGCTACACCTTC	CASSFGQGQGGYTF
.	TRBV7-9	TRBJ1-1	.	TGTGCCAGCAGCCTATCTACTCCTGAAGCTTTCTTT	CASSLSTPEAFF
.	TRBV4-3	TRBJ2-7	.	TGCGCCAGCAGCCAAGATTTACAGGTCAGCTCCTACGAGCAGTACTTC	CASSQDLQVSSYEQYF
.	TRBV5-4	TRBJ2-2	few	TGTGCCAGCGGTGACCGCTGGTCCTCGAACACCGGGGAGCTGTTTTTT	CASGDRWSSNTGELFF
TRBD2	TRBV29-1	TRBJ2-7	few	TGCAGCGTTGGAGCGGGGGGGGCCTACGAGCAGTACTTC	CSVGAGGAYEQYF
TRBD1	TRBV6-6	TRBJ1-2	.	TGTGCCAGCACCCCACAGGGGGCCGGTGGCTACACCTTC	CASTPQGAGGYTF
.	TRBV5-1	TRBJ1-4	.	TGCGCCAGCAGCTTCCAGACGGACTCTGAAAAACTGTTTTTT	CASSFQTDSEKLFF
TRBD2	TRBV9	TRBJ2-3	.	TGTGCCAGCAGCGAGGGGAGCGGGAGGGCAGCAGATACGCAGTATTTT	CASSEGSGRAADTQYF
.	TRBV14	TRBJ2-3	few	TGTGCCAGCAGCCAAGCTAGCACAGATACGCAGTATTTT	CASSQASTDTQYF
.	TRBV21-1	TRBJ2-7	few	TGTGCCAGCAGAGACAGGTCCTCCTACGAGCAGTACTTC	CASRDRSSYEQYF
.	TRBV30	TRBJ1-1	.	TGTGCCTGGAGTGCCGGAATGACAGTGAACACTGAAGCTTTCTTT	CAWSAGMTVNTEAFF
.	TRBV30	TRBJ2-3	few	TGTGCCTGGATTCATCCCCGCGGCACAGATACGCAGTATTTT	CAWIHPRGTDTQYF